These T cell receptor beta chains were read from a single sample in a study of STAT3 mutations in large granular lymphocyte leukemia. Generated by immunoSEQ multiplex PCR, the TCRdb table keeps only in-frame clones and is missing some. The table has about 15,000 clones, 80% to 95% seen once. Material for sequencing was peripheral blood mononuclear cells. Source of these receptors: a woman aged 45-65 years with T-cell large granular lymphocyte leukemia. Some clones in this sample may be carry-over from other donors' samples. Both conserved end residues are part of each CDR3. The order of the fields is CDR3 length, V gene, D gene, J gene, CDR3 protein, CDR3 DNA. A D gene is named only where the DNA matches it firmly.

12	TRBV18	-	TRBJ2-3	CASSPTADTQYF	TGTGCCAGCTCACCGACCGCAGATACGCAGTATTTT
17	TRBV7-9	TRBD2	TRBJ2-2	CASSFFSGRLLSGELFF	TGTGCCAGCAGCTTTTTTAGCGGGAGGCTCCTCTCCGGGGAGCTGTTTTTT
15	TRBV7-9	-	TRBJ2-7	CASSLQGSASYEQYF	TGTGCCAGCAGCTTACAGGGGTCGGCCTCCTACGAGCAGTACTTC
14	TRBV10-3	TRBD1	TRBJ1-5	CAIGTEYSNQPQHF	TGTGCCATCGGGACAGAATATAGCAATCAGCCCCAGCATTTT
15	TRBV7-9	-	TRBJ1-4	CASSPQQFPNEKLFF	TGTGCCAGCAGCCCACAGCAATTCCCTAATGAAAAACTGTTTTTT
18	TRBV15	-	TRBJ1-1	CATSRDRVAGALSTEAFF	TGTGCCACCAGCAGAGATCGGGTGGCGGGGGCACTTTCCACTGAAGCTTTCTTT
13	TRBV5-4	-	TRBJ1-4	CASSHATGEKLFF	TGTGCCAGCAGTCATGCTACTGGAGAAAAACTGTTTTTT
14	TRBV9	-	TRBJ2-7	CASSPLGASYEQYF	TGTGCCAGCAGCCCGTTAGGTGCGTCCTACGAGCAGTACTTC
15	TRBV7-8	-	TRBJ1-2	CASSLRDRTNYGYTF	TGTGCCAGCAGCTTACGAGACAGGACTAACTATGGCTACACCTTC
13	TRBV15	-	TRBJ2-7	CATSVGTTYEQYF	TGTGCCACCAGCGTTGGGACAACTTACGAGCAGTACTTC
16	TRBV25-1	TRBD1	TRBJ1-2	CASSDTGTGNGYGYTF	TGTGCCAGCAGTGATACGGGGACAGGGAACGGCTATGGCTACACCTTC